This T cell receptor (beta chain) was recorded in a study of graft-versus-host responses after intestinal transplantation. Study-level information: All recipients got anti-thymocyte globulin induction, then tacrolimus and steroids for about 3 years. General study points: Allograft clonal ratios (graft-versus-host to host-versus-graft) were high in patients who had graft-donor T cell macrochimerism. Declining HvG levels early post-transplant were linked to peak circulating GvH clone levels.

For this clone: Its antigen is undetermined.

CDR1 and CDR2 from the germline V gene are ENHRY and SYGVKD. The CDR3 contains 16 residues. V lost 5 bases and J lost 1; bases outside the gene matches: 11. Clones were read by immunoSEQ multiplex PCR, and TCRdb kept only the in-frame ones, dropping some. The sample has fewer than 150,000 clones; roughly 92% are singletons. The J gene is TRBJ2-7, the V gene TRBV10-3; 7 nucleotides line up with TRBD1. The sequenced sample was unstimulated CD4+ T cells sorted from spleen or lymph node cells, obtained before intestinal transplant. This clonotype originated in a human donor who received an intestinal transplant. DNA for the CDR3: TGTGCCATCAGTAGGGACAGTCTTCTCTCTTCCTACGAGCAGTACTTC. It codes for CAISRDSLLSSYEQYF.